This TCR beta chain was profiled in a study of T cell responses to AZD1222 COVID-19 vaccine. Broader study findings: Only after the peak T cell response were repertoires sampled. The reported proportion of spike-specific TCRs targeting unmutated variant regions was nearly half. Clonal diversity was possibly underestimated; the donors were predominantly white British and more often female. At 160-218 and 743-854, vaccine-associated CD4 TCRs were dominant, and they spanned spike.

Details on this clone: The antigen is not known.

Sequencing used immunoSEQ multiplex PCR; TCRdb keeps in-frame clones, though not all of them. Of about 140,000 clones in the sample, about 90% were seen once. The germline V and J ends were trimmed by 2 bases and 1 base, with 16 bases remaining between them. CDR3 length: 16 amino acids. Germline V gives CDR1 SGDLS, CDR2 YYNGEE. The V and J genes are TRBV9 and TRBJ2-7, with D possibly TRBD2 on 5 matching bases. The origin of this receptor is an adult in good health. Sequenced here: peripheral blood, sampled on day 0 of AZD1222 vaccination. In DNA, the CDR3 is TGTGCCAGCAGCGTTGGCAGCGGACCCCCTTCCTACGAGCAGTACTTC. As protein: CASSVGSGPPSYEQYF. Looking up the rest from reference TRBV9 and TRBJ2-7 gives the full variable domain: DSGVTQTPKHLITATGQRVTLRCSPRSGDLSVYWYQQSLDQGLQFLIQYYNGEERAKGNILERFSAQQFPDLHSELNLSSLELGDSALYFCASSVGSGPPSYEQYFGPGTRLTVT.